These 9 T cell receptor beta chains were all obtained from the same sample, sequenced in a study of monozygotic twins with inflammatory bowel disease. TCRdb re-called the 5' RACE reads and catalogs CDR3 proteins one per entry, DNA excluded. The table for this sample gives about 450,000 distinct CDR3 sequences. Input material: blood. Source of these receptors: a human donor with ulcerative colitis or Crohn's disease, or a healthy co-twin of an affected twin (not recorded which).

CDR3 sequence: CASSLRGPGDYTDTQYF. The J gene is TRBJ2-3, the V gene TRBV7-8; TCRdb indicates TRBD1, and absent DNA this call remains unverified. From germline, CDR1 is SGHVS and CDR2 FQNEAQ. The CDR3 covers 17 residues. The full variable domain, in which reference TRBV7-8 and TRBJ2-3 provide the parts outside the CDR3, is GAGVSQSPRYKVAKRGQDVALRCDPISGHVSLFWYQQALGQGPEFLTYFQNEAQLDKSGLPSDRFFAERPEGSVSTLKIQRTQQEDSAVYLCASSLRGPGDYTDTQYFGPGTRLTVL.

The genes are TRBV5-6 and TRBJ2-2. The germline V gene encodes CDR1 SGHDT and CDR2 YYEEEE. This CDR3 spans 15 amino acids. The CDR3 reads CASSSAVANTGELFF.

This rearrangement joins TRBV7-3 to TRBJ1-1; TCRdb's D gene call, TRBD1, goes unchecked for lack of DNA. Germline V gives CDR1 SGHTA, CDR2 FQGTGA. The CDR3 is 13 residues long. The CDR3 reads CASSLGGQGEAFF.

CDR3: CSAIGAGNTIYF. The chain uses TRBV20-1 and TRBJ1-3. The germline CDR1 and CDR2 sequences are DFQATT and SNEGSKA (reference sequence). This CDR3 comprises 12 residues.

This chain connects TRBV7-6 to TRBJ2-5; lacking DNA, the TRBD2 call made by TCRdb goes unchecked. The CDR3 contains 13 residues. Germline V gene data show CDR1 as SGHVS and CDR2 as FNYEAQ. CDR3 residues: CASSTAGFETQYF.

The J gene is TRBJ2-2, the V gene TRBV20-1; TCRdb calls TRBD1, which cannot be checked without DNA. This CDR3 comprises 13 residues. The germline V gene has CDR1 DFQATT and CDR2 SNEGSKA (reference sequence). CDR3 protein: CSARPILSGELFF.

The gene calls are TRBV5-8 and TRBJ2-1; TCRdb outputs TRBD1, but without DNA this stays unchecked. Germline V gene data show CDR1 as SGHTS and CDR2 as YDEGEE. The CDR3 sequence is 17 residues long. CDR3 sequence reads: CASSLLTGTGSYNEQFF.

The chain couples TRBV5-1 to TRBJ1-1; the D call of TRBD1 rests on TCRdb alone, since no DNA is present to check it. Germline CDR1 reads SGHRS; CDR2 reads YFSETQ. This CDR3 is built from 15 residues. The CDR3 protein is CASSLDLGARTEAFF.

The CDR3 loop is CASSFGGAGDEQFF. This rearrangement joins TRBV5-1 to TRBJ2-1; with no DNA, the TCRdb D assignment of TRBD2 cannot be verified. The CDR3 extends over 14 amino acids. CDR1 is SGHRS and CDR2 is YFSETQ in the germline V gene.